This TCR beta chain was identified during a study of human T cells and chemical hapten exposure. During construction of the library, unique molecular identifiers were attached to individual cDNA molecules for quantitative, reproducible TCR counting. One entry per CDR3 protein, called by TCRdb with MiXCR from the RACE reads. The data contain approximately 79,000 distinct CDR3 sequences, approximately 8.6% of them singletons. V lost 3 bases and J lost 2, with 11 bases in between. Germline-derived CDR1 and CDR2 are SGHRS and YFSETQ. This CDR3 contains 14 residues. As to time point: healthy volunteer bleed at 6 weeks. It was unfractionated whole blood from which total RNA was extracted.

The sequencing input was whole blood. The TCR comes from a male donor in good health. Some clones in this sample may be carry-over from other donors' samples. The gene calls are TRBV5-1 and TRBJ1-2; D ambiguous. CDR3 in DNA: TGCGCCAGCAGCTCTGGGCAATCGAACTATGGCTACACCTTC. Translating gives CASSSGQSNYGYTF.